The rows below give T cell receptor beta chains drawn from one sample of a study of T cells in Graves' hyperthyroidism and ophthalmopathy. MiXCR was run by TCRdb on the multiplex PCR reads, yielding one entry per CDR3 protein. The data hold approximately 690,000 distinct CDR3 sequences, with less than 25% observed a single time. Sequencing input: blood. Receptor source: a man aged 30-40 years with Graves' ophthalmopathy. The CDR3 runs from the conserved cysteine through the conserved F or W. Each record gives: J gene, CDR3 length, clone size, D gene, V gene, CDR3 protein, CDR3 DNA. A D gene is named only where the DNA matches it firmly. Size is stated for part of the rows, as once, few or many counts, or as a class when the clone is expanded.

TRBJ2-5 16 . . TRBV7-2 CASSLGRGGGQETQYF TGTGCCAGCAGCTTAGGAAGGGGGGGGGGACAAGAGACCCAGTACTTC
TRBJ1-4 14 . . TRBV27 CASSSGPASEKLFF TGTGCCAGCAGTTCCGGCCCAGCAAGTGAAAAACTGTTTTTT
TRBJ2-7 14 . . TRBV7-9 CASSLEGTDYEQYF TGTGCCAGCAGCTTAGAAGGGACGGACTACGAGCAGTACTTC
TRBJ2-7 18 many TRBD2 TRBV11-2 CASSSRTSGRAWEYEQYF TGTGCCAGCAGCTCTCGGACTAGCGGGAGGGCCTGGGAGTACGAGCAGTACTTC
TRBJ2-7 14 few TRBD1 TRBV20-1 CSARAGTGTYEQYF TGCAGTGCTAGAGCCGGGACAGGCACCTACGAGCAGTACTTC
TRBJ2-1 14 . . TRBV28 CAACERSGYNEQFF TGTGCCGCATGCGAGAGGTCAGGCTACAATGAGCAGTTCTTC
TRBJ2-3 19 few . TRBV20-1 CSARSLRGGGLRSTDTQYF TGCAGTGCTAGAAGTTTACGGGGAGGGGGCTTACGATCAACAGATACGCAGTATTTT
TRBJ2-1 14 few TRBD2 TRBV12-3/TRBV12-4 CASKRRRGDGEQFF TGTGCCAGCAAAAGGCGGCGGGGGGATGGTGAGCAGTTCTTC
TRBJ2-7 15 many . TRBV11-1 CASSPPEGPGYEQYF TGTGCCAGCAGCCCTCCCGAGGGGCCGGGGTACGAGCAGTACTTC
TRBJ2-1 17 few . TRBV3-1 CASSQEGAAGGGGAQFF TGTGCCAGCAGCCAAGAAGGCGCAGCGGGCGGTGGGGGGGCGCAGTTCTTC
TRBJ1-5 15 many . TRBV28 CASSFLGFQDQPQHF TGTGCCAGCAGTTTTCTGGGTTTCCAGGATCAGCCCCAGCATTTT
TRBJ2-1 14 few . TRBV20-1 CSARLEGHANEQFF TGCAGTGCCCGGCTCGAAGGGCACGCGAATGAGCAGTTCTTC
TRBJ2-3 14 few . TRBV30 CAWTVGAGTDTQYF TGTGCCTGGACTGTCGGGGCGGGCACAGATACGCAGTATTTT
TRBJ1-1 10 . . TRBV6-2/TRBV6-3 CASNRPEAFF TGTGCCAGCAACAGGCCCGAAGCTTTCTTT
TRBJ2-2 16 . TRBD1 TRBV13 CASSLRDRGNTGELFF TGTGCCAGCAGCCTCCGGGACAGGGGGAACACCGGGGAGCTGTTTTTT
TRBJ2-1 15 . TRBD2 TRBV7-8 CASSTGVSGWNEQFF TGTGCCAGCAGCACCGGAGTTAGCGGGTGGAATGAGCAGTTCTTC
TRBJ2-5 12 many TRBD2 TRBV20-1 CSAHRGGETQYF TGCAGTGCTCATCGGGGGGGGGAGACCCAGTACTTC
TRBJ1-4 16 many TRBD1 TRBV5-6 CASSLQLGQGREKLFF TGTGCCAGCAGCTTGCAGCTGGGACAGGGACGAGAAAAACTGTTTTTT
TRBJ2-1 16 . TRBD2 TRBV6-2/TRBV6-3 CASSAGVGYSYNEQFF TGTGCCAGCAGCGCGGGGGTAGGGTACTCCTACAATGAGCAGTTCTTC
TRBJ2-1 13 . TRBD2 TRBV6-2/TRBV6-3 CASIGTSPNEQFF TGTGCCAGCATCGGGACTAGCCCCAATGAGCAGTTCTTC
TRBJ1-2 15 . . TRBV6-5 CASSYYGGQSHGYTF TGTGCCAGCAGTTACTACGGCGGGCAGAGCCATGGCTACACCTTC
TRBJ1-1 16 . TRBD1 TRBV6-1 CASTNPRDREDTEAFF TGTGCCAGCACCAACCCAAGGGACAGGGAGGACACTGAAGCTTTCTTT
TRBJ2-1 17 few . TRBV3-1 CASSRRKGDSGYNEQFF TGTGCCAGCAGCCGGCGCAAAGGGGATAGCGGTTACAATGAGCAGTTCTTC